This T cell receptor beta chain emerged from a study of blood T cells in healthy people across ages. This clonotype was recorded a few times. It was with a sample-barcoded 5' primer and a J-beta primer mix that a second PCR of roughly 7 to 12 cycles was run. TCRdb passed the 5' RACE reads through MiXCR, listing each CDR3 protein once. The data contain 550,000 to 650,000 distinct CDR3 sequences, around a quarter of them singletons. From germline, CDR1 is DFQATT and CDR2 SNEGSKA (reference sequence). The length of the CDR3 is 14 residues. The trim removed 3 bases at V and 4 bases at J, leaving 7 bases unmatched. A further study also used this sample, focusing on T cells of mothers and their children. From that paper: The second PCR's M1S primer added sample barcodes and 2-4 random nucleotides.

The sequence derives from a boy between 2 and 15 years old in good health. This chain connects TRBV20-1 to TRBJ1-1; TRBD1 matches at 8 bases. Sample: blood. The CDR3 is CSASTGGGATEAFF. The CDR3 DNA reads TGCAGTGCTAGTACAGGGGGAGGTGCCACTGAAGCTTTCTTT.